These T cell receptor beta chains were read from a single sample in a study of shared clonotypes between healthy human individuals. TCRdb's table, derived via immunoSEQ multiplex PCR, lists solely in-frame clones and lacks some. The data show around 2,000,000 clones, 85% to 95% seen once. What was sequenced was naive CD8+ T cells sorted from blood. These receptors all come from a man younger than 35 in good health. The CDR3 runs from the conserved cysteine through the conserved F or W. D genes are given only for firm matches. Size is stated for part of the rows, as once, few or many counts, or as a class when the clone is expanded.

TRBJ1-4	-	TRBD1	TRBV27	CASSPRTGETEKLFF
TRBJ2-7	-	-	TRBV27	CASSVTAMAYEQYF
TRBJ2-1	-	-	TRBV30	CAWRPTQSGHEQFF
TRBJ1-1	-	-	TRBV2	CASSEVPGGETEAFF
TRBJ1-3	-	-	TRBV30	CAWSVHGYTIYF
TRBJ1-1	-	-	TRBV5-5	CASSLGSNTEAFF
TRBJ2-5	-	TRBD2	TRBV7-6	CASSLGLRGGLQETQYF
TRBJ1-1	-	-	TRBV27	CASSPLGGTEAFF
TRBJ2-7	-	-	TRBV30	CAWTHRDHSYEQYF
TRBJ2-2	-	-	TRBV4-1	CASSHRDFPGGELFF
TRBJ1-5	-	-	TRBV28	CASSLYRDQPQHF
TRBJ2-3	once	-	TRBV29-1	CSVSIRASITLDTQYF
TRBJ2-7	-	-	TRBV15	CATSRGAWPSYEQYF
TRBJ2-7	-	TRBD2	TRBV4-1	CASSQQRGGSYEQYF
TRBJ2-3	-	-	TRBV19	CASSITPTGTDTQYF
TRBJ1-1	once	-	TRBV4-1	CASSQGSQGTTEAFF
TRBJ2-7	-	-	TRBV5-6	CASSLGGGPYEQYF
TRBJ1-2	-	-	TRBV4-3	CASSPSGMGYGYTF